Listed here are 27 T cell receptor beta chains from one sample, sequenced in a study of T cell repertoires in cytomegalovirus infection. Their recognized antigens are unknown. One entry per CDR3 protein results from TCRdb running MiXCR on the reads. Of hundreds of thousands of distinct CDR3 sequences in the sample, approximately 31% are singletons; the top ten hold 13%. The starting material was cultured CD8+ T cells from PBMCs, obtained from culture after CMV antigen stimulation. The receptors derive from a human donor in good health (CMV status not recorded). Some clones in this sample may be carry-over from other donors' samples.

This clonotype has just a few counts. The genes are TRBV4-3 and TRBJ2-2; D possibly corresponds to TRBD1 (6 bases). The CDR3 sequence is 16 residues long. Between the trimmed V and J ends, which lost 4 bases and 1 base, there was a span of 13 bases. In germline, CDR1 is LGHNA, CDR2 YSLEER. CDR3 DNA: TGCGCCAGCAGCCCTCAGACAGGACAGAACACCGGGGAGCTGTTTTTT. It is translated as CASSPQTGQNTGELFF.

The rearrangement links TRBV20-1 to TRBJ1-2; D is perhaps TRBD1 (5 bases). The CDR3 is 14 residues long. Per the germline V gene, CDR1 is DFQATT and CDR2 is SNEGSKA (reference sequence). V lost 6 bases and J lost 4, with 18 bases in between. The chain's CDR3 is CSAIRVAAIYGYTF. The CDR3 region has the DNA TGCAGTGCAATCAGGGTTGCCGCCATCTATGGCTACACCTTC.

This clonotype was seen more than once but under ten times. The chain couples TRBV6-6 to TRBJ1-2, with D hard to call. The CDR3 is 14 amino acids. The V and J ends lost 7 bases and 4 bases respectively, with 16 bases between them. The V gene's germline CDR1 is MNHNY and CDR2 SVGAGI (reference sequence). The CDR3 coding sequence is TGTGCCAGCACCCAACGAGAGGGTTCCTATGGCTACACCTTC. This encodes CASTQREGSYGYTF.

In its sample, this clonotype was seen a few times. The V and J genes are TRBV7-6 and TRBJ2-3; 10 positions match TRBD2. Germline V gene sequence: CDR1 SGHVS, CDR2 FNYEAQ. V gave up 1 base and J gave up 5 bases; unmatched junction bases: 3. CDR3 size: 15 residues. In DNA form, the CDR3 reads TGTGCCAGCAGCTTAGAGCGGGGGGGCTTAGATACGCAGTATTTT. This sequence encodes CASSLERGGLDTQYF.

This chain connects TRBV5-6 to TRBJ1-1; D remains ambiguous. Germline-derived CDR1 and CDR2 are SGHDT and YYEEEE. This CDR3 is 13 amino acids long. The V and J ends lost 4 bases and 8 bases respectively, with 15 bases between them. The CDR3 coding sequence is TGTGCCAGCAGCACCGGGCCTGTCAGGGAAGCTTTCTTT. Translating gives CASSTGPVREAFF.

This clonotype was detected a few times. The chain employs TRBV7-8 and TRBJ2-1; D is unresolved. The CDR3 is made up of 12 amino acids. Germline V gives CDR1 SGHVS, CDR2 FQNEAQ. Trimming pared 6 bases from V and 6 bases from J, leaving 9 bases between. The CDR3 protein is CASRSFSNEQFF. In DNA, the CDR3 is TGTGCCAGCAGGTCCTTTAGCAATGAGCAGTTCTTC.

This clonotype appeared a few times. V usage is TRBV4-1 and J usage is TRBJ2-1; D not resolved. Germline values: CDR1 MGHRA, CDR2 YSYEKL. The CDR3 contains 16 residues. V lost 0 bases to trimming and J lost 3 bases, with 12 bases between them. The CDR3 coding sequence is TGCGCCAGCAGCCAAGATCCCTCCCCCAACTACAATGAGCAGTTCTTC. This codes for CASSQDPSPNYNEQFF.

The chain combines TRBV6-2 or TRBV6-3 with TRBJ1-1; no clear D. V dropped 4 bases and J dropped 5 bases, with 17 bases sitting between them. The V gene's germline CDR1 is MNHEY and CDR2 SVGEGT. This CDR3 contains 15 residues. CDR3 sequence: CASSSRGGRETEAFF. The CDR3 DNA reads as TGTGCCAGCAGTTCCCGAGGCGGGCGGGAGACTGAAGCTTTCTTT.

This clonotype was counted at least ten times. The CDR3 sequence is CASSFGGGAGEQYF. The CDR3 region has the DNA TGTGCCAGCAGTTTTGGCGGGGGGGCCGGCGAGCAGTACTTC. The chain has TRBV27 and TRBJ2-7; 9 bases fit TRBD2. The CDR3 has 14 residues. V dropped 3 bases and J dropped 6; count of bases not matched to a gene: 6. CDR1 MNHEY and CDR2 SMNVEV come from the germline V gene (reference sequence).

The J gene is TRBJ2-3, the V gene TRBV7-6, with 12 positions matching TRBD2. This CDR3 is built from 18 residues. V dropped 5 bases and J dropped 0; count of bases not matched to a gene: 9. Germline lookup yields CDR1 SGHVS and CDR2 FNYEAQ. CDR3 residues: CASSPRASGGASTDTQYF. DNA of the CDR3: TGTGCCAGCAGCCCAAGGGCTAGCGGGGGGGCTAGCACAGATACGCAGTATTTT.

A few counts support this clonotype. V and J are TRBV7-9 and TRBJ2-7; 7 bases agree with TRBD1. The V gene end was trimmed by 1 base and the J gene end by 7 bases; junction bases not matched to a gene: 4. The CDR3 is 13 amino acids. CDR1 and CDR2 from the germline V gene are SEHNR and FQNEAQ (reference sequence). The CDR3 here is CASSLDYRGEQYV. CDR3 coding DNA: TGTGCCAGCAGCTTAGACTACAGGGGTGAGCAGTACGTC.

J is TRBJ2-7 and V is TRBV7-9; D assignment may be TRBD1 or TRBD2 (5 bases each). This CDR3 is built from 13 residues. V was shortened by 3 bases and J by 3 bases, with 9 bases between the two germline ends. Germline CDR1 reads SEHNR; CDR2 reads FQNEAQ (reference sequence). The CDR3 reads CASSLGEFYEQYF. The CDR3 DNA follows: TGTGCCAGCAGCTTGGGGGAGTTCTACGAGCAGTACTTC.

This clonotype has only a few counts. The chain recombines TRBV6-6 with TRBJ2-2; perhaps TRBD1 as D (5 bases). Per germline, CDR1 MNHNY and CDR2 SVGAGI (reference sequence). V was cut by 2 bases and J by 5 bases, with 12 bases left in between. This CDR3 contains 15 residues. CDR3 residues: CASSYTQGRTGELFF. CDR3 sequence (DNA): TGTGCCAGCAGTTACACGCAGGGAAGGACCGGGGAGCTGTTTTTT.

This clonotype has just a few counts. The chain joins TRBV19 to TRBJ2-1; tentatively, D is TRBD1 (6 bases). Germline V gives CDR1 LNHDA, CDR2 SQIVND (reference sequence). Trimming took off 5 bases at V and 8 bases at J, with 16 bases between the two ends. CDR3 size: 14 residues. The CDR3 spells CASSPPDSVYEQFF. CDR3 bases: TGTGCCAGTAGTCCCCCGGACAGTGTATATGAGCAGTTCTTC.

This clonotype was detected many times. The J gene is TRBJ2-3, the V gene TRBV5-4, with TRBD1 as a possible D gene (6 bases). V was shortened by 4 bases and J by 7 bases, with 13 bases between the two germline ends. The CDR3 extends over 13 amino acids. Germline loops: CDR1 SGHNT, CDR2 YYREEE (reference sequence). The CDR3 sequence is CASSPFQGNTQYF. The CDR3 DNA reads as TGTGCCAGCAGCCCCTTCCAGGGGAATACGCAGTATTTT.

This clonotype was observed many times. CDR3 loop: CASSLSGGLGTDTQYF. CDR3 DNA: TGTGCCAGCAGCTTGAGCGGGGGGCTGGGAACAGATACGCAGTATTTT. The chain links TRBV27 to TRBJ2-3, with 9 positions matching TRBD2. V lost 6 bases to trimming and J lost 3 bases; unmatched junction nucleotides: 10. CDR1 and CDR2 from the germline V gene are MNHEY and SMNVEV (reference sequence). CDR3 size: 16 residues.

The chain uses TRBV5-5 and TRBJ1-2; 9 nucleotides match TRBD1. J gave up 7 bases and V 4 bases, and 8 bases lay outside the gene matches. The length of the CDR3 is 14 residues. The germline CDR1 and CDR2 sequences are SGHKS and YYEKEE (reference sequence). The CDR3 bases are TGTGCCAGCAGCCCCGGGACAGGGATCGTTGGCTACACCTTC. Translating gives CASSPGTGIVGYTF.

The gene calls are TRBV5-1 and TRBJ2-7; D is uncertain. The CDR3 has 16 residues. The V end was cut by 0 bases, the J end by 2 bases, with 15 bases between. CDR1 is SGHRS, CDR2 YFSETQ, per germline. In DNA form, the CDR3 reads TGCGCCAGCAGCTTGGCCCAGACACCTTCCCCCTACGAGCAGTACTTC. Its translation is CASSLAQTPSPYEQYF.

Here the CDR3 reads CATSVRRRDTEAFF. CDR3 nucleotides: TGTGCCACCTCCGTGCGACGGAGGGACACTGAAGCTTTCTTT. V usage is TRBV19 and J usage is TRBJ1-1; no definite D call. This CDR3 has 14 amino acids. CDR1 and CDR2 (germline): LNHDA, SQIVND (reference sequence). V was cut by 10 bases and J by 3 bases, with 18 bases left in between.

The rearrangement links TRBV27 to TRBJ2-5; 8 bases are shared with TRBD1. The CDR3 consists of 15 residues. Trimming removed 6 bases from V and 0 bases from J; junction bases left unmatched: 6. CDR1 and CDR2 (germline): MNHEY, SMNVEV (reference sequence). The CDR3 spells CASSPLGQDQETQYF. CDR3 in DNA: TGTGCCAGCAGCCCATTGGGACAGGACCAAGAGACCCAGTACTTC.

This clonotype occurred a few times. The gene calls are TRBV12-3 or TRBV12-4 and TRBJ2-5; D is ambiguous. V lost 3 bases, J lost 0 bases, and 8 bases lay in between. This CDR3 has 14 amino acids. The CDR3 DNA reads TGTGCCAGCAGTTTCAGGACGTACCAAGAGACCCAGTACTTC. Translation gives CASSFRTYQETQYF.

This clonotype has a handful of counts. The V gene is TRBV27, the J gene TRBJ2-7; 8 positions match TRBD1. Trimming cost V 5 bases and J 6 bases; bases outside gene matches: 6. CDR1 MNHEY and CDR2 SMNVEV come from the germline V gene (reference sequence). The CDR3 covers 13 residues. CDR3 nucleotide sequence: TGTGCCAGCAGTCCCTCGGACAGGGTCGAGCAGTACGTC. Protein product: CASSPSDRVEQYV.

The J gene is TRBJ1-2, the V gene TRBV5-4, with a tentative D call TRBD1 (5 bases). Trimming left V 0 bases short and J 4 bases short, with 13 bases between. This CDR3 has 15 residues. The germline CDR1 and CDR2 sequences are SGHNT and YYREEE (reference sequence). For the CDR3, the DNA is TGTGCCAGCAGCTTGGTGGGGGGGTTCGGCTATGGCTACACCTTC. This sequence encodes CASSLVGGFGYGYTF.

In this sample, this clonotype turned up a few times. J is TRBJ1-1 and V is TRBV5-6; D perhaps matches TRBD1 (6 bases). Trimming cost V 4 bases and J 3 bases, with 13 bases left between them. This CDR3 has 14 residues. Germline V lookup: CDR1 SGHDT, CDR2 YYEEEE. In nucleotides, the CDR3 is TGTGCCAGCAGCACAGGGACTGCCTACACTGAAGCTTTCTTT. Translated, it gives CASSTGTAYTEAFF.

A few counts support this clonotype. This rearrangement joins TRBV6-5 to TRBJ2-2, with D hard to call. Between the trimmed V and J ends, which lost 5 bases and 1 base, there was a span of 11 bases. The germline gives CDR1 MNHEY, CDR2 SVGAGI. The CDR3 consists of 15 residues. The CDR3 nucleotides are TGTGCCAGCAGTCTCCACCGTGGGAACACCGGGGAGCTGTTTTTT. Protein sequence: CASSLHRGNTGELFF.

J is TRBJ2-1 and V is TRBV5-6, with 7 bases that match TRBD1. The CDR3 runs 17 residues. The ends lost 0 bases at V and 0 bases at J; junction bases unmatched: 6. Per germline, CDR1 SGHDT and CDR2 YYEEEE. The CDR3 DNA reads as TGTGCCAGCAGCTTGGGGACAGGATGGCTCTCCTACAATGAGCAGTTCTTC. It is translated as CASSLGTGWLSYNEQFF. Filled out from reference TRBV5-6 and TRBJ2-1, the complete variable domain reads DAGVTQSPTHLIKTRGQQVTLRCSPKSGHDTVSWYQQALGQGPQFIFQYYEEEERQRGNFPDRFSGHQFPNYSSELNVNALLLGDSALYLCASSLGTGWLSYNEQFFGPGTRLTVL.

This chain links TRBV27 with TRBJ1-2; D is possibly TRBD1 (6 bases). In germline, CDR1 is MNHEY, CDR2 SMNVEV (reference sequence). The ends were cut back, 3 bases at V and 2 bases at J, with 19 bases in the middle. CDR3 length: 17 amino acids. CDR3 DNA sequence: TGTGCCAGCAGTTTGTACCCAGGGGCCGGTGTGAACTATGGCTACACCTTC. Protein: CASSLYPGAGVNYGYTF.